Following are 8 T cell receptor beta chains from one sample sequenced in a study of shared clonotypes between healthy human individuals. Measured with immunoSEQ multiplex PCR; TCRdb has only the in-frame clones, and not every one. This table has roughly 1,100,000 clones, around four fifths appearing once. Sequenced sample: memory CD4+ T cells sorted from blood. Subset described: CD45RA-negative fraction. These receptor sequences come from a man between 18 and 29 years old in good health.

The J gene is TRBJ1-1, the V gene TRBV5-6; a possible D gene is TRBD1 (5 bases). CDR1 and CDR2 (germline): SGHDT, YYEEEE. This CDR3 has 13 amino acids. Trimming took 6 bases from V and 4 from J, leaving 13 bases between them. DNA of the CDR3: TGTGCCAGCACCCTTGGGGGTATCACTGAAGCTTTCTTT. Translating gives CASTLGGITEAFF.

The chain has TRBV7-2 and TRBJ2-3; TRBD2 agrees at 7 bases. CDR1 and CDR2 from the germline V gene are SGHTA and FQGNSA. V shed 1 base, J shed 2 bases, and the junction held 6 bases outside the gene matches. This CDR3 is built from 16 residues. The CDR3 sequence: CASSLGGRGDTDTQYF. CDR3 nucleotide sequence: TGTGCCAGCAGCTTAGGGGGTCGGGGGGACACAGATACGCAGTATTTT.

V usage is TRBV18 and J usage is TRBJ1-2; D uncertain. Deletions cut 3 bases from V and 0 bases from J, with 11 bases between. CDR3 length: 15 residues. CDR1 and CDR2 from the germline V gene are KGHSH and LQKENI. CDR3 residues: CASSPNGFTNYGYTF. CDR3 nucleotide sequence: TGTGCCAGCTCACCCAACGGGTTTACTAACTATGGCTACACCTTC.

A word on this clone: A junction boundary mismatches the germline segment, possibly from a read error. The chain has TRBV15 and TRBJ2-7; the D gene is possibly TRBD1 (7 bases). There are 15 residues in the CDR3. Germline CDR1 LNHNV, CDR2 YYDKDF (reference sequence). The DNA for the CDR3 is TGTGCCACCAGCGGAGACAGGGACTCCTGGTACGAGCAGTACTTC. Translating gives CATSGDRDSWYEQYF.

This chain uses TRBV5-1 with TRBJ2-1; TRBD2 matches at 8 bases. CDR3 size: 16 residues. V was clipped by 4 bases and J by 3 bases; unmatched bases: 9. The germline gives CDR1 SGHRS, CDR2 YFSETQ. The CDR3, as DNA: TGCGCCAGCAGCCCGCTTAGCGGGGATTTCTACAATGAGCAGTTCTTC. Amino acid sequence: CASSPLSGDFYNEQFF.

The rearrangement links TRBV7-6 to TRBJ2-5; D may be TRBD1 (6 bases). Trimming removed 1 base from V and 3 bases from J, with 24 bases in between. Germline CDR1 is SGHVS and CDR2 is FNYEAQ. The CDR3 sequence is 19 residues long. The CDR3 spells CASSLDSYGRTQGKETQYF. The CDR3 DNA sequence: TGTGCCAGCAGCTTAGACTCGTATGGTCGGACACAGGGAAAAGAGACCCAGTACTTC. The entire variable domain, with the rest obtained from reference TRBV7-6 and TRBJ2-5, is as follows: GAGVSQSPRYKVTKRGQDVALRCDPISGHVSLYWYRQALGQGPEFLTYFNYEAQQDKSGLPNDRFSAERPEGSISTLTIQRTEQRDSAMYRCASSLDSYGRTQGKETQYFGPGTRLLVL.

Only a few counts were recorded for this clone. This chain uses TRBV28 with TRBJ1-5, with D hard to call. V shed 6 bases and J shed 10 bases, with 13 bases lying between them. The CDR3 is 12 amino acids. The V gene's germline CDR1 is MDHEN and CDR2 SYDVKM. CDR3 DNA: TGTGCCAGCAGCCATTTAGAGGGTCCCCAGCATTTT. Its protein product is CASSHLEGPQHF.

This clone was counted a few times. This rearrangement joins TRBV11-1 to TRBJ1-2; 9 bases line up with TRBD1. The trim removed 8 bases at V and 0 bases at J, leaving 10 bases unmatched. Germline values: CDR1 SGHAT, CDR2 FQDESV (reference sequence). The CDR3 is made up of 16 amino acids. CDR3 residues: CASDPGTGPSNYGYTF. The CDR3 region has the DNA TGTGCCAGCGACCCCGGGACAGGGCCATCTAACTATGGCTACACCTTC.